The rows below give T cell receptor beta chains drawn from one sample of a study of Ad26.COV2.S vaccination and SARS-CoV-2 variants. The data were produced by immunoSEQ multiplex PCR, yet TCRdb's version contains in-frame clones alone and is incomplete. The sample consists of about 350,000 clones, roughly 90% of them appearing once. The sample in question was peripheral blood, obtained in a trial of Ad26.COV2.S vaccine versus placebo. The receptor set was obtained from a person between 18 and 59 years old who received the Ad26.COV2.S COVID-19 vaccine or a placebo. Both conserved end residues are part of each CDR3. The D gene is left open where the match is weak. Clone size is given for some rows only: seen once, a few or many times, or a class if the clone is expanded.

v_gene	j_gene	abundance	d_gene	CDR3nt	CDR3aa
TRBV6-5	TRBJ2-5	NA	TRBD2	TGTGCCAGCAGGGGACTAGGAAGTGGACAAGAGACCCAGTACTTC	CASRGLGSGQETQYF
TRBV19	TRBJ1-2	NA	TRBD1	TGTGCCAGTAGAGAAACGGACAGGGCTAACTATGGCTACACCTTC	CASRETDRANYGYTF
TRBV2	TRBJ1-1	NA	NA	TGTGCCAGCAGTGATAACGACAGGTACACTGAAGCTTTCTTT	CASSDNDRYTEAFF
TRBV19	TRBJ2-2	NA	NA	TGTGCCAGTAGATTGCGTTCTGGTTGGGGGGAGCTGTTTTTT	CASRLRSGWGELFF
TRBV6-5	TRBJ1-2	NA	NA	TGTGCCAGCCGGATCCGGGGGCGCAGCTATGGCTACACCTTC	CASRIRGRSYGYTF
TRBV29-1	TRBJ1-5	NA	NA	TGCAGCGTTCTCATTGGCAATCAGCCCCAGCATTTT	CSVLIGNQPQHF
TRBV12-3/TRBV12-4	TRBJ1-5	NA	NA	TGTGCCAGCAGTTTACGAGGGGTTCAGCCCCAGCATTTT	CASSLRGVQPQHF
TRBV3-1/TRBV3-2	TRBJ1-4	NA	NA	TGTGCCAGCAGCCAAGATGCAACTAATGAAAAACTGTTTTTT	CASSQDATNEKLFF
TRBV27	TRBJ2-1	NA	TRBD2	TGTGCCAGCAGTTTGGTAGCGGGGGCGACGAATGAGCAGTTCTTC	CASSLVAGATNEQFF
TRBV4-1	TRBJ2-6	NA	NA	TGCGCCAGCAGCCCCTCAGGCGATACCTCTGGGGCCAACGTCCTGACTTTC	CASSPSGDTSGANVLTF
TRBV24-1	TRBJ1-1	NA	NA	TGTGCCACCAGTCCCGGCGGAGTTGAAGCTTTCTTT	CATSPGGVEAFF
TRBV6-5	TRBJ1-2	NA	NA	TGTGCCAGCAACCCAACCCCCCAGGGGAGGTATGGCTACACCTTC	CASNPTPQGRYGYTF
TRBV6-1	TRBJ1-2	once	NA	TGTGCCAGCAGTGAAGTGGGCAGGGGCTACTATGGCTACACCTTC	CASSEVGRGYYGYTF
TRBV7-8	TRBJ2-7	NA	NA	TGTGCCAGCAGCCCCAAACGGGACAACACCTACGAGCAGTACTTC	CASSPKRDNTYEQYF
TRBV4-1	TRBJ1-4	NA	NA	TGCGCCAGCAGCCAAGAAGCCCGGAGAAATGAAAAACTGTTTTTT	CASSQEARRNEKLFF
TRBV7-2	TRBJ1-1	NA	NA	TGTGCCAGCAGCTTCCCCCCAGGGATGAACACTGAAGCTTTCTTT	CASSFPPGMNTEAFF
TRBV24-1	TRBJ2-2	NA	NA	TGTGCCACCAGTGATGCTGAGAGGGGAGGTACCGGGGAGCTGTTTTTT	CATSDAERGGTGELFF
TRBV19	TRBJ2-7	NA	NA	TGTGCCAGTAGTACCCTTATGGGGGAGAGTACCTACGAGCAGTACTTC	CASSTLMGESTYEQYF
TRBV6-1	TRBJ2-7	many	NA	TGTGCCAGCAGTGACAGAACCTACGAGCAGTACTTC	CASSDRTYEQYF
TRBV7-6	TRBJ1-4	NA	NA	TGTGCCAGCAGCTTTACAGGGCGGAGTGAAAAACTGTTTTTT	CASSFTGRSEKLFF
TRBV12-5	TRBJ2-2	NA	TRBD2	TGTGCTAGTGGTTTGGCGACCGGGACTAGCGTACCGGGGGAGCTGTTTTTT	CASGLATGTSVPGELFF
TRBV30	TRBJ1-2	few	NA	TGTGCCTGGAGTGGCGAAGGGGGCTACACCTTC	CAWSGEGGYTF